The next 19 T cell receptor beta chains were all read from a single sample in a study of technical replicates of blood from a handful of donors. Libraries were prepared by immunoSEQ multiplex PCR; TCRdb keeps only in-frame clonotypes and omits some of them. The top ten hold about 0.24% of the sample, which has under 85,000 clones, 95% to 98% seen once. Sequencing was performed on T cells isolated from PBMCs. The receptors shown here come from a human donor in good health.

The J gene is TRBJ1-2, the V gene TRBV2, with TRBD1 identical over 7 bases. V lost 7 bases, J lost 4 bases, and 6 bases stayed unmatched. Germline CDR1 reads SNHLY; CDR2 reads FYNNEI. The CDR3 runs 13 residues. Here the CDR3 reads CASNRGQLYGYTF. CDR3 in DNA: TGTGCCAGCAATCGGGGACAGCTCTATGGCTACACCTTC.

This clone was detected once. The genes are TRBV28 and TRBJ2-2, with 7 positions matching TRBD1. The CDR3 has 15 amino acids. Germline V gene data show CDR1 as MDHEN and CDR2 as SYDVKM. The V and J ends lost 5 bases and 0 bases, in that order; junction bases with no gene match: 3. The CDR3 spells CASSTGTANTGELFF. For the CDR3, the DNA is TGTGCCAGCAGTACCGGGACAGCGAACACCGGGGAGCTGTTTTTT. Together with reference TRBV28 and TRBJ2-2, the CDR3 gives the full variable domain: DVKVTQSSRYLVKRTGEKVFLECVQDMDHENMFWYRQDPGLGLRLIYFSYDVKMKEKGDIPEGYSVSREKKERFSLILESASTNQTSMYLCASSTGTANTGELFFGEGSRLTVL.

This clone was seen only once. The chain uses TRBV19 and TRBJ2-1; 10 bases are shared with TRBD2. Trimming removed 2 bases from V and 4 bases from J; junction bases left unmatched: 8. CDR3 size: 17 residues. Germline assignment: CDR1 LNHDA and CDR2 SQIVND (reference sequence). The CDR3 region has the DNA TGTGCCAGTAGTATACCCTTGAGCGGGAGGGTTTACAATGAGCAGTTCTTC. Translating gives CASSIPLSGRVYNEQFF.

This clone was observed once. The rearrangement links TRBV2 to TRBJ2-2; D might be TRBD1 (5 bases). Trimming took 1 base from V and 4 from J, leaving 13 bases between them. CDR3 length: 16 residues. Per germline, CDR1 SNHLY and CDR2 FYNNEI. The CDR3 loop is CASSEEGSVVTGELFF. As DNA, the CDR3 is TGTGCCAGCAGTGAAGAGGGGTCAGTCGTCACCGGGGAGCTGTTTTTT.

The genes are TRBV7-2 and TRBJ1-2; TRBD1 matches at 7 bases. Germline CDR1 reads SGHTA; CDR2 reads FQGNSA. CDR3 length: 12 amino acids. J gave up 6 bases and V 3 bases, and 1 base lay outside the gene matches. The CDR3 spells CASSLTGHGYTF. CDR3 nucleotides: TGTGCCAGCAGCTTGACAGGGCATGGCTACACCTTC. Full variable domain (remainder filled in from reference TRBV7-2 and TRBJ1-2): GAGVSQSPSNKVTEKGKDVELRCDPISGHTALYWYRQSLGQGLEFLIYFQGNSAPDKSGLPSDRFSAERTGGSVSTLTIQRTQQEDSAVYLCASSLTGHGYTFGSGTRLTVV.

This clone was counted once. The chain employs TRBV5-1 and TRBJ2-4, with 9 bases aligning to TRBD1. V lost 3 bases, J lost 2 bases, and 6 bases stayed unmatched. The germline gives CDR1 SGHRS, CDR2 YFSETQ. The CDR3 consists of 16 residues. The CDR3 sequence: CASSSPGQGPKNIQYF. DNA of the CDR3: TGCGCCAGCAGCTCACCGGGACAGGGCCCCAAAAACATTCAGTACTTC.

This clone was detected once. V and J are TRBV30 and TRBJ2-2; TRBD1 aligns across 10 bases. Germline assignment: CDR1 GTSNPN and CDR2 SVGIG (reference sequence). The CDR3 runs to 12 residues. Trimming at V came to 5 bases and at J to 6 bases, leaving 0 bases not matched to a gene. DNA of the CDR3: TGTGCCTGGGGACAGGGGGCCGGGGAGCTGTTTTTT. Residues: CAWGQGAGELFF.

In DNA, the CDR3 is TGTGCCAGCAGCCACAGCACAGGGGCCTATAGCAATCAGCCCCAGCATTTT. Translated: CASSHSTGAYSNQPQHF. The V gene is TRBV4-2, the J gene TRBJ1-5; 7 nucleotides agree with TRBD1. The CDR3 contains 17 residues. The V gene end was trimmed by 3 bases and the J gene end by 0 bases; junction bases not matched to a gene: 8. CDR1 LGHNA and CDR2 YNFKEQ come from the germline V gene.

Here the CDR3 DNA reads TGTGCCAGCAGCTTTAGCTTCGGAGCGGGGGGGCAAGGGCGCAATGAGCAGTTCTTC. This codes for CASSFSFGAGGQGRNEQFF. The genes are TRBV11-2 and TRBJ2-1; 10 bases fit TRBD2. The CDR3 contains 19 residues. V gave up 3 bases and J gave up 6 bases; unmatched junction bases: 17. Germline V gene lookup returns CDR1 SGHAT and CDR2 FQNNGV.

This chain connects TRBV6-4 to TRBJ2-3; the match to TRBD2 covers 7 bases. The CDR3 contains 16 residues. Germline CDR1 reads MRHNA; CDR2 reads SNTAGT. J gave up 5 bases and V 5 bases, and 13 bases lay outside the gene matches. CDR3 loop: CASSPDAPAGEDTQYF. The CDR3 DNA is TGTGCCAGCAGTCCCGACGCCCCCGCGGGAGAAGATACGCAGTATTTT.

This rearrangement joins TRBV20-1 to TRBJ1-2; 8 nucleotides match TRBD1. CDR1 is DFQATT and CDR2 is SNEGSKA in the germline V gene (reference sequence). The CDR3 is made up of 11 amino acids. V lost 6 bases and J lost 7; bases outside the gene matches: 4. CDR3 residues: CSAQGATGYTF. The CDR3 nucleotides read TGCAGTGCCCAGGGGGCTACTGGCTACACCTTC.

This clone was picked up one time. The chain has TRBV6-1 and TRBJ1-4; D ambiguous. The germline gives CDR1 MNHNS, CDR2 SASEGT. V gave up 4 bases and J gave up 6 bases, with 9 bases separating them. This CDR3 has 13 residues. DNA of the CDR3: TGTGCCAGCAGTGTATCCGGAGATGAAAAACTGTTTTTT. The encoded protein is CASSVSGDEKLFF.

This chain connects TRBV29-1 to TRBJ1-1; a weak D match, TRBD1 (5 bases). The CDR3 covers 13 residues. Trimming removed 5 bases at V and 5 bases at J, with 15 bases between. Germline-derived CDR1 and CDR2 are SQVTM and ANQGSEA. This CDR3 reads CSVCWGGETEAFF. The DNA for the CDR3 is TGCAGCGTTTGTTGGGGCGGGGAGACTGAAGCTTTCTTT.

The count of this clone is one. V and J are TRBV11-2 and TRBJ1-2; 7 bases match TRBD1. The CDR3 has 15 residues. Germline V gene data show CDR1 as SGHAT and CDR2 as FQNNGV. V was clipped by 3 bases and J by 0 bases; unmatched bases: 4. The CDR3 reads CASSLTTGANYGYTF. CDR3 in DNA: TGTGCCAGCAGCTTGACCACAGGGGCTAACTATGGCTACACCTTC. Combining the CDR3 with reference TRBV11-2 and TRBJ1-2 gives the whole variable domain EAGVAQSPRYKIIEKRQSVAFWCNPISGHATLYWYQQILGQGPKLLIQFQNNGVVDDSQLPKDRFSAERLKGVDSTLKIQPAKLEDSAVYLCASSLTTGANYGYTFGSGTRLTVV.

This rearrangement joins TRBV5-4 to TRBJ2-2; D call uncertain. Germline-derived CDR1 and CDR2 are SGHNT and YYREEE (reference sequence). CDR3 length: 12 residues. The V gene lost 4 bases and the J gene lost 5 bases, with 6 bases spanning the gap. CDR3 loop: CASSPLTGELFF. The CDR3 nucleotides read TGTGCCAGCAGCCCGTTGACCGGGGAGCTGTTTTTT.

This sequence joins TRBV2 and TRBJ1-5; D is possibly TRBD1 (6 bases). The CDR3 sequence is 13 residues long. V lost 7 bases, J lost 5 bases, and 12 bases lay in between. Germline values: CDR1 SNHLY, CDR2 FYNNEI. The CDR3 protein is CASIGGAHQPQHF. The CDR3, as DNA: TGTGCCAGCATTGGGGGGGCGCATCAGCCCCAGCATTTT.

This chain uses TRBV7-2 with TRBJ1-2; TRBD1 aligns across 7 bases. After removal of 4 bases from V and 4 bases from J, the junction contained 3 bases not matched to a gene. The CDR3 loop spans 13 amino acids. CDR1 is SGHTA and CDR2 is FQGNSA in the germline V gene. Here the CDR3 reads CASSSTGFYGYTF. DNA for the CDR3: TGTGCCAGCAGCTCGACAGGGTTCTATGGCTACACCTTC.

This clone was counted a single time. J is TRBJ2-3 and V is TRBV7-2, with 9 bases aligning to TRBD2. The CDR3 spans 15 residues. The germline V gene encodes CDR1 SGHTA and CDR2 FQGNSA. V was clipped by 3 bases and J by 3 bases; unmatched bases: 4. The CDR3 here is CASSLGSGSTDTQYF. In DNA, the CDR3 is TGTGCCAGCAGCTTGGGTAGCGGGAGTACAGATACGCAGTATTTT.

This sequence joins TRBV5-1 and TRBJ2-3, with D possibly matching TRBD2 (5 bases). CDR1 is SGHRS and CDR2 is YFSETQ in the germline V gene. With 0 bases removed from V and 1 base from J, the gap between germline ends came to 9 bases. The CDR3 extends over 15 amino acids. CDR3 in amino acids: CASSLGTGGTDTQYF. The CDR3 region has the DNA TGCGCCAGCAGCTTGGGGACCGGGGGCACAGATACGCAGTATTTT.